These 6 T cell receptor beta chains originate from one sample sequenced in a study of CD8+CD57+ T cells in acquired aplastic anemia. Genomic DNA templated the TCR beta VDJ and CDR3 profiling. TCRdb processed the reads anew with MiXCR; each CDR3 protein has one entry. The sample records 150,000 to 200,000 distinct CDR3 sequences, under 70% being singletons. The material sequenced was sorted CD4+, CD8+, or CD8+CD57+ T cells (not recorded which) from PBMCs. The origin of the receptors is a human donor with severe aplastic anemia or a healthy control (not recorded which).

Details on this clonotype: The final CDR3 position lacks the conserved phenylalanine or tryptophan, pointing to a likely read error. The V gene is TRBV7-2, the J gene TRBJ2-5; 10 bases are a match to TRBD1. The V gene end was trimmed by 6 bases and the J gene end by 9 bases; junction bases not matched to a gene: 13. The CDR3 spans 15 residues. The germline V gene has CDR1 SGHTA and CDR2 FQGNSA. The CDR3 sequence is CASRSGTGEDQPQYL. DNA for the CDR3: TGTGCCAGCAGATCCGGGACAGGGGAAGATCAGCCCCAGTACCTC.

This clonotype occurred once. The chain is built from TRBV20-1 and TRBJ1-1, with 7 positions matching TRBD1. The V gene's germline CDR1 is DFQATT and CDR2 SNEGSKA (reference sequence). V shed 6 bases, J shed 2 bases, and the junction held 9 bases outside the gene matches. This CDR3 comprises 14 residues. CDR3 sequence (DNA): TGCAGTGCCCGCGGGACAGCGGATAACACTGAAGCTTTCTTT. It codes for CSARGTADNTEAFF.

CDR3 amino acids: CASSSPPGGADTQYF. The CDR3 DNA reads as TGTGCCAGCAGCTCACCCCCCGGTGGCGCAGATACGCAGTATTTT. This chain connects TRBV7-2 to TRBJ2-3; D ambiguous. V was trimmed by 4 bases and J by 4 bases, leaving 15 bases between them. Germline V gene data show CDR1 as SGHTA and CDR2 as FQGNSA. This CDR3 is 15 amino acids long. Based on the CDR3 plus reference TRBV7-2 and TRBJ2-3, the full variable domain is GAGVSQSPSNKVTEKGKDVELRCDPISGHTALYWYRQSLGQGLEFLIYFQGNSAPDKSGLPSDRFSAERTGGSVSTLTIQRTQQEDSAVYLCASSSPPGGADTQYFGPGTRLTVL.

This clonotype was seen once. CDR3 coding DNA: TGTGCCAGCAGTGAAGGGAGCACACAAGCCTCCTACGAGCAGTACTTC. This encodes CASSEGSTQASYEQYF. The chain uses TRBV2 and TRBJ2-7, with unresolved D. Trimming cost V 1 base and J 0 bases, with 13 bases left between them. Germline lookup yields CDR1 SNHLY and CDR2 FYNNEI. The CDR3 loop spans 16 amino acids.

This clonotype was observed many times. The chain recombines TRBV20-1 with TRBJ1-3; no clear D. The germline V gene encodes CDR1 DFQATT and CDR2 SNEGSKA (reference sequence). With 0 bases removed from V and 0 bases from J, the gap between germline ends came to 9 bases. This CDR3 has 15 residues. The CDR3 spells CSARDFKSSGNTIYF. The CDR3, as DNA: TGCAGTGCTAGAGACTTCAAAAGCTCTGGAAACACCATATATTTT.

The gene calls are TRBV12-3 or TRBV12-4 and TRBJ2-3; 8 positions match TRBD1. J gave up 4 bases and V 1 base, and 7 bases lay outside the gene matches. This CDR3 has 16 amino acids. The CDR3 protein is CASSLGTGFYPDTQYF. DNA for the CDR3: TGTGCCAGCAGTTTAGGGACAGGGTTTTATCCAGATACGCAGTATTTT.